The 5 T cell receptor beta chains listed next were all sequenced from one sample in a study of blood T cell repertoires in COVID-19. Some clones are missing from TCRdb's copy, which holds only in-frame ones; the method was immunoSEQ multiplex PCR. In the table there are about 150,000 clones, around 77% of which are singletons. The material sequenced was peripheral blood. The receptors stem from a man aged 45-65 years with active or convalescent COVID-19.

This chain connects TRBV3-1 (or the pseudogene TRBV3-2) to TRBJ2-2; 7 nucleotides agree with TRBD2. CDR1 and CDR2 (germline): LGHDT, YNNKEL (reference sequence). The CDR3 has 14 amino acids. The V segment lost 4 bases and the J segment 4 bases; nucleotides outside the gene matches: 3. CDR3 sequence reads: CASSPRTSTGELFF. CDR3 bases: TGTGCCAGCAGCCCTCGGACTAGCACCGGGGAGCTGTTTTTT.

J is TRBJ1-3 and V is TRBV5-1, with D possibly matching TRBD1 (5 bases). Germline V gives CDR1 SGHRS, CDR2 YFSETQ. The CDR3 sequence is 15 residues long. V shed 0 bases and J shed 0 bases, with 7 bases lying between them. The CDR3 sequence is CASSLGGGSGNTIYF. The CDR3 DNA sequence: TGCGCCAGCAGCTTGGGGGGCGGCTCTGGAAACACCATATATTTT.

This chain uses TRBV19 with TRBJ2-7; D might be TRBD2 (6 bases). This CDR3 contains 14 residues. Trimming removed 6 bases from V and 0 bases from J, with 12 bases in between. CDR1 is LNHDA, CDR2 SQIVND, per germline (reference sequence). The CDR3 sequence is CASRTSLSSYEQYF. The CDR3 nucleotides are TGTGCCAGTAGAACTAGCCTATCCTCCTACGAGCAGTACTTC.

The rearrangement uses TRBV11-3 and TRBJ2-1; D ambiguous. The CDR3 is made up of 13 amino acids. The germline V gene encodes CDR1 SGHNT and CDR2 YENEEA. Trimming removed 2 bases from V and 3 bases from J, with 5 bases in between. The CDR3 spells CASSLPVYNEQFF. CDR3 DNA sequence: TGTGCCAGCAGCTTACCCGTCTACAATGAGCAGTTCTTC.

The CDR3 DNA reads TGTGCCAGCAGCTCCCCTCAACAGGGACCAGGGGATCAGCCCCAGCATTTT. It specifies CASSSPQQGPGDQPQHF. The chain uses TRBV9 and TRBJ1-5; the D gene is possibly TRBD1 (6 bases). The CDR3 runs 17 residues. Germline assignment: CDR1 SGDLS and CDR2 YYNGEE. V was trimmed by 4 bases and J by 5 bases, leaving 22 bases between them.